Following are 25 T cell receptor beta chains from one sample sequenced in a study of blood T cell repertoires in COVID-19. Clones were sequenced by immunoSEQ multiplex PCR, and TCRdb holds only the in-frame ones, with some missing. The profile covers 300,000 to 450,000 clones, with approximately 81% appearing a single time and about 3.6% taken by the ten largest. Input material: peripheral blood. These receptors all come from a woman under 30 with acute or convalescent COVID-19.

This chain joins TRBV4-2 and TRBJ1-2; 8 bases are shared with TRBD1. Germline V gene lookup returns CDR1 LGHNA and CDR2 YNFKEQ. After removal of 4 bases from V and 4 bases from J, the junction contained 11 bases not matched to a gene. CDR3 length: 16 amino acids. The CDR3 DNA is TGTGCCAGCAGCCGGGAAGAGGACAGGGTGCCCTATGGCTACACCTTC. Encoded protein: CASSREEDRVPYGYTF.

This rearrangement joins TRBV11-1 to TRBJ1-3; no firm D call. Trimming removed 5 bases from V and 6 bases from J, with 11 bases in between. CDR3 length: 13 amino acids. Germline-derived CDR1 and CDR2 are SGHAT and FQDESV (reference sequence). The DNA of the CDR3 is TGTGCCAGCAGCCCTGACGGGGAAAACACCATATATTTT. It encodes CASSPDGENTIYF.

This clone has only one observation. This chain uses TRBV9 with TRBJ1-2; the D gene is possibly TRBD1 (6 bases). The V end lost 4 bases, the J end lost 5 bases, and 18 bases lay between the germline ends. The CDR3 has 15 residues. CDR1 SGDLS and CDR2 YYNGEE come from the germline V gene. CDR3 amino acids: CASSPKGGGPYGYTF. The CDR3 coding sequence is TGTGCCAGCAGCCCAAAAGGGGGGGGGCCGTATGGCTACACCTTC.

The chain carries TRBV6-5 and TRBJ1-5, with 8 positions matching TRBD1. J lost 7 bases, V lost 2 bases, and 10 bases had no gene match. The CDR3 sequence is 16 residues long. Germline V gene lookup returns CDR1 MNHEY and CDR2 SVGAGI. CDR3 bases: TGTGCCAGCAGTTACGGGGTTGTGACAGGGGACCAGCCCCAGCATTTT. As protein: CASSYGVVTGDQPQHF.

This sequence joins TRBV2 and TRBJ1-2, with D unclear. The V and J ends lost 1 base and 5 bases respectively, with 17 bases between them. There are 16 residues in the CDR3. In germline, CDR1 is SNHLY, CDR2 FYNNEI. In DNA form, the CDR3 reads TGTGCCAGCAGTGAAGGGTTACTTGAGGCGGGTTATGGCTACACCTTC. This gives the protein CASSEGLLEAGYGYTF.

CDR3 sequence: CASSTGLAGGDTQYF. CDR3 coding DNA: TGTGCCAGCAGTACGGGACTAGCGGGGGGAGATACGCAGTATTTT. The gene calls are TRBV6-5 and TRBJ2-3, with 15 bases identical to TRBD2. Looked up from germline, CDR1 is MNHEY and CDR2 is SVGAGI. The V segment lost 5 bases and the J segment 5 bases; nucleotides outside the gene matches: 2. This CDR3 spans 15 amino acids.

The chain employs TRBV6-4 and TRBJ2-2, with 9 positions matching TRBD2. CDR1 MRHNA and CDR2 SNTAGT come from the germline V gene. Trimming took 0 bases from V and 4 from J; bases not matched to a gene: 0. The CDR3 consists of 15 residues. In DNA, the CDR3 is TGTGCCAGCAGTGACTCGCGGGAGGGCACCGGGGAGCTGTTTTTT. Residues: CASSDSREGTGELFF.

This rearrangement joins TRBV5-1 to TRBJ1-1; TRBD1 aligns across 8 bases. CDR3 size: 16 residues. J was trimmed by 0 bases and V by 3 bases; bases with no gene match: 7. CDR1 and CDR2 from the germline V gene are SGHRS and YFSETQ. This chain's CDR3 is CASSSDRGEMNTEAFF. Written as DNA, the CDR3 is TGCGCCAGCAGCTCAGACAGGGGCGAAATGAACACTGAAGCTTTCTTT.

The chain has TRBV27 and TRBJ1-5, with TRBD1 matching over 10 bases. V lost 5 bases and J lost 6; bases outside the gene matches: 1. This CDR3 region has 13 residues. Germline V gene sequence: CDR1 MNHEY, CDR2 SMNVEV (reference sequence). The CDR3 DNA sequence: TGTGCCAGCAGTCGGGACAGGGGTCAGCCCCAGCATTTT. This encodes CASSRDRGQPQHF.

The rearrangement joins TRBV6-6 to TRBJ1-6, with D uncertain. This CDR3 is 14 amino acids long. The germline V gene has CDR1 MNHNY and CDR2 SVGAGI (reference sequence). V was shortened by 4 bases and J by 7 bases, with 11 bases between the two germline ends. The CDR3 coding sequence is TGTGCCAGCAGTTCTCGGGGAGTGAATTCACCCCTCCACTTT. Protein: CASSSRGVNSPLHF.

The chain combines TRBV19 with TRBJ2-6; perhaps TRBD1 as D (5 bases). Looked up from germline, CDR1 is LNHDA and CDR2 is SQIVND (reference sequence). V was shortened by 0 bases and J by 2 bases, with 5 bases between the two germline ends. The CDR3 sequence is 15 residues long. CDR3 in DNA: TGTGCCAGTAGTATAGACAGGGCTGGGGCCAACGTCCTGACTTTC. It specifies CASSIDRAGANVLTF.

The V gene is TRBV2, the J gene TRBJ1-4, with D perhaps matching TRBD1 (6 bases). Trimming left V 9 bases short and J 12 bases short, with 14 bases between. The germline V gene encodes CDR1 SNHLY and CDR2 FYNNEI. This CDR3 contains 11 residues. Written as DNA, the CDR3 is TGTGCCAGGAACAGGGCCGGGGAACTGTTTTTT. Amino acids: CARNRAGELFF.

This chain uses TRBV28 with TRBJ1-2; tentative D call: TRBD1 (6 bases). CDR3 length equals 13 residues. Germline lookup yields CDR1 MDHEN and CDR2 SYDVKM. V was shortened by 6 bases and J by 2 bases, with 10 bases between the two germline ends. DNA of the CDR3: TGTGCCAGCAGGGGTACAGGGAACTATGGCTACACCTTC. This sequence encodes CASRGTGNYGYTF.

This clone was seen a single time. The CDR3 bases are TGTGCCACCTCTTCACCAGTAGACACCTATAATTCACCCCTCCACTTT. Protein product: CATSSPVDTYNSPLHF. V gene TRBV6-6 combines with J gene TRBJ1-6, with D unresolved. CDR3 size: 16 residues. Trimming left V 10 bases short and J 2 bases short, with 18 bases between. CDR1 is MNHNY, CDR2 SVGAGI, per germline (reference sequence).

The table lists this clone with a count of one. The chain has TRBV5-3 and TRBJ2-1; TRBD2 matches 15 bases. TRBV5-3 is an ORF, with its function uncertain. The V segment lost 4 bases and the J segment 8 bases; nucleotides outside the gene matches: 4. The CDR3 runs to 15 residues. DNA for the CDR3: TGTGCCAGAAGCCGGACTAGCGGGGGGGATCATGAGCAGTTCTTC. Protein: CARSRTSGGDHEQFF.

V gene TRBV6-1 combines with J gene TRBJ1-2; D is perhaps TRBD1 (5 bases). CDR3 size: 15 residues. V lost 7 bases and J lost 4, with 19 bases in between. CDR1 MNHNS and CDR2 SASEGT come from the germline V gene. This chain's CDR3 is CASIDSTRKGYGYTF. DNA for the CDR3: TGTGCCAGCATCGACAGTACGCGGAAAGGCTATGGCTACACCTTC.

V usage is TRBV5-6 and J usage is TRBJ1-1, with D possibly matching TRBD1 (6 bases). Per germline, CDR1 SGHDT and CDR2 YYEEEE. The V and J ends lost 0 bases and 3 bases respectively, with 9 bases between them. This CDR3 has 14 amino acids. The CDR3 nucleotides read TGTGCCAGCAGCTTGGCAGGGGCGGACACTGAAGCTTTCTTT. It encodes CASSLAGADTEAFF.

V is TRBV2 and J is TRBJ1-5; weak D call: TRBD1 (5 bases). This CDR3 is built from 13 residues. V lost 7 bases and J lost 4, with 11 bases in between. CDR1 and CDR2 (germline): SNHLY, FYNNEI. The CDR3 DNA is TGTGCCAGCAATTGGGGGGGGAATCAGCCCCAGCATTTT. Amino acid sequence: CASNWGGNQPQHF.

The chain recombines TRBV21-1 with TRBJ2-3; TRBD2 reflects the table's D call only, with no check against the DNA. TRBV21-1 represents a pseudogene. The CDR3 has 22 residues. CDR3 loop: CASNPGQGRCLAGGPAADTQYF. The CDR3 DNA follows: TGTGCCAGCAACCCGGGACAGGGACGTTGCCTAGCGGGGGGGCCAGCGGCAGATACGCAGTATTTT.

The chain uses TRBV28 and TRBJ1-1; D not resolved. The CDR3 loop spans 12 amino acids. The germline V gene encodes CDR1 MDHEN and CDR2 SYDVKM. V was pared by 4 bases and J by 5 bases, with 8 bases between. CDR3 protein: CASSSGFTEAFF. DNA of the CDR3: TGTGCCAGCAGTTCGGGGTTTACTGAAGCTTTCTTT.

The chain joins TRBV3-1 (or the pseudogene TRBV3-2) to TRBJ2-3, with 9 bases fitting TRBD1. Germline CDR1 and CDR2: LGHDT and YNNKEL (reference sequence). V was clipped by 0 bases and J by 6 bases; unmatched bases: 7. This CDR3 is 16 amino acids long. The CDR3 is CASSQEGTGYGDTQYF. DNA of the CDR3: TGTGCCAGCAGCCAAGAAGGGACAGGGTACGGGGATACGCAGTATTTT.

V and J are TRBV30 and TRBJ1-1; D unclear. V lost 2 bases and J lost 6, with 13 bases in between. Germline V gene sequence: CDR1 GTSNPN, CDR2 SVGIG (reference sequence). The CDR3 is 13 residues long. CDR3: CAWSKGPGAEAFF. The CDR3 bases are TGTGCCTGGAGTAAGGGTCCGGGAGCTGAAGCTTTCTTT.

The chain couples TRBV5-4 to TRBJ2-2; TRBD1 is a possible D gene (6 bases). V lost 6 bases and J lost 3, with 21 bases in between. The CDR3 runs 17 residues. Per the germline V gene, CDR1 is SGHNT and CDR2 is YYREEE (reference sequence). CDR3 residues: CASTPTGRAQDTGELFF. The DNA of the CDR3 is TGTGCCAGCACTCCAACAGGGCGGGCGCAGGACACCGGGGAGCTGTTTTTT.

This clone came up many times. The V gene is TRBV7-9, the J gene TRBJ2-2; 9 bases agree with TRBD1. J gave up 4 bases and V 1 base, and 7 bases lay outside the gene matches. CDR1 is SEHNR and CDR2 is FQNEAQ in the germline V gene (reference sequence). CDR3 length: 17 residues. The DNA for the CDR3 is TGTGCCAGCAGCTTAGGCCGGGACAGGGTCGGCACCGGGGAGCTGTTTTTT. Translating it yields CASSLGRDRVGTGELFF.

The chain joins TRBV4-1 to TRBJ2-1, with 9 positions matching TRBD1. The CDR3 is 17 amino acids. After removal of 3 bases from V and 10 bases from J, the junction contained 16 bases not matched to a gene. Per the germline V gene, CDR1 is MGHRA and CDR2 is YSYEKL. The CDR3 nucleotides are TGCGCCAGCAGCCACAGCGCCCACCGGGACAGGGTGGGAGAGCAGTTCTTC. It is translated as CASSHSAHRDRVGEQFF.